The TCR beta chain under discussion was sequenced for a study of T cell repertoires in cytomegalovirus infection. Study at large: An indication of both CMV infection and matching HLA type came from public TCR beta signatures. Whole-study findings and limits: HLA-C-restricted CMV-specific TCR beta clonotypes prevailed in the ex vivo response. Based on cumulative public TCR beta family frequency, carriers of CMV plus the relevant HLA were identified.

This CDR3 has 13 residues. Trimming took 3 bases from V and 3 from J, leaving 9 bases between them. Germline V gene sequence: CDR1 SEHNR, CDR2 FQNEAQ (reference sequence). TCRdb redid the calling of the reads with MiXCR, one entry per CDR3 protein. The data hold around 740,000 distinct CDR3 sequences, with 35% observed a single time. Points on this clonotype: Antigen: not known.

The sample consisted of PBMCs. The sequence was collected from a human donor in good health (CMV status not recorded). Some clones in this sample may be carry-over from other donors' samples. The genes are TRBV7-9 and TRBJ2-7, with D perhaps assigned TRBD1 or TRBD2 (5 bases each). The CDR3 reads CASSLMRGYEQYF. CDR3 bases: TGTGCCAGCAGCTTGATGAGGGGCTACGAGCAGTACTTC. The full variable domain, rest sourced from reference TRBV7-9 and TRBJ2-7, is DTGVSQNPRHKITKRGQNVTFRCDPISEHNRLYWYRQTLGQGPEFLTYFQNEAQLEKSRLLSDRFSAERPKGSFSTLEIQRTEQGDSAMYLCASSLMRGYEQYFGPGTRLTVT.